This T cell receptor (beta chain) was obtained from a study of cytomegalovirus exposure and HLA in healthy donors. Study in general: Most genotyped donors, approximately 77% of around 370, had Caucasian-associated genetic ancestry.

Study-level results: The study designated about 180 TCR beta chains cytomegalovirus-associated. It was only CMV serostatus that was available as immune exposure information.

A note on this clone: The antigen is undetermined.

PCR used 60 Vbeta primers and 13 Jbeta primers. Per the original methods: Roughly 10 million shared chains were among some 80 million unique TCR beta chains counted in a later analysis. Some clones are missing from TCRdb's copy, which holds only in-frame ones; the method was immunoSEQ multiplex PCR. The DNA was the basis for D and trimming; V, J and clone size are from that table. The table lists 100,000 to 150,000 clones, 75% to 85% of them singletons, with over 2% in the top ten. The origin of this receptor is a man aged 30-40 years in good health and CMV-seronegative. The sequenced material came from PBMCs.

Written as DNA, the CDR3 is TGTGCCAGCAGCGTAGAGGGGGGGGCCGGAGCTATCTACGAGCAGTACTTC. It specifies CASSVEGGAGAIYEQYF. The V and J genes are TRBV9 and TRBJ2-7; TRBD2 might be the D (7 bases). Germline values: CDR1 SGDLS, CDR2 YYNGEE. CDR3 length: 17 residues. Trimming cost V 0 bases and J 3 bases, with 19 bases left between them.